These 19 T cell receptor beta chains were all obtained from the same sample, sequenced in a study of blood T cell repertoires in COVID-19 (dated by TCRdb to 2018 to 2020). Receptors were amplified or captured by the immunoSEQ multiplex PCR assay. TCRdb's version of the immuneACCESS table is confined to in-frame rearrangements and falls short of the full clone set. An unresolved V gene accounts for under half of the shortfall where checked; the remainder is of unknown origin. Recorded for this sample are about 360,000 clones; around 80% of them occurred a single time. Clones ranked in the top ten supply about 2.7% of the sample. Sequencing input: peripheral blood. The source of these receptors is a man between 25 and 39 years old with active or convalescent COVID-19.

The V and J genes are TRBV6-5 and TRBJ2-7; D perhaps matches TRBD1 (5 bases). Germline V gene lookup returns CDR1 MNHEY and CDR2 SVGAGI. The CDR3 extends over 14 amino acids. V lost 2 bases, J lost 0 bases, and 8 bases lay in between. This CDR3 is CASSYAGLSYEQYF. CDR3 nucleotide sequence: TGTGCCAGCAGTTACGCAGGGCTCTCCTACGAGCAGTACTTC.

The CDR3 reads CASSAGLDNEQFF. CDR3 DNA: TGTGCCAGCAGCGCGGGACTAGACAATGAGCAGTTCTTC. The V gene is TRBV7-3, the J gene TRBJ2-1, with TRBD2 identical over 8 bases. The CDR3 length is 13 residues. J gave up 5 bases and V 5 bases, and 2 bases lay outside the gene matches. The germline CDR1 and CDR2 sequences are SGHTA and FQGTGA.

This chain joins TRBV5-1 and TRBJ2-2; 7 nucleotides align to TRBD2. The length of the CDR3 is 16 residues. Germline V gives CDR1 SGHRS, CDR2 YFSETQ. The trim removed 0 bases at V and 4 bases at J, leaving 6 bases unmatched. CDR3 DNA: TGCGCCAGCAGCTTGGGTCTAGCGGTCTCCACCGGGGAGCTGTTTTTT. It is translated as CASSLGLAVSTGELFF.

The chain has TRBV3-1 (or the pseudogene TRBV3-2) and TRBJ1-1; 7 bases map to TRBD1. V dropped 3 bases and J dropped 9; count of bases not matched to a gene: 7. The CDR3 extends over 13 amino acids. Germline loops: CDR1 LGHDT, CDR2 YNNKEL (reference sequence). The CDR3 sequence is CASSQRTGSQAFF. As DNA, the CDR3 is TGTGCCAGCAGCCAGAGGACAGGATCTCAAGCTTTCTTT.

This clone has just one count. This chain connects TRBV6-2 or TRBV6-3 to TRBJ1-5, with D unresolved. This CDR3 region has 14 residues. Looked up from germline, CDR1 is MNHEY and CDR2 is SVGEGT. Trimming removed 5 bases at V and 0 bases at J, with 8 bases between. CDR3 protein: CASSPQISNQPQHF. As DNA, the CDR3 is TGTGCCAGCAGTCCCCAGATTAGCAATCAGCCCCAGCATTTT.

V and J are TRBV11-2 and TRBJ2-7; D gene uncertain. Germline V gene sequence: CDR1 SGHAT, CDR2 FQNNGV. V was pared by 1 base and J by 2 bases, with 12 bases between. This CDR3 is built from 15 residues. CDR3 loop: CASSLALGRTYEQYF. The CDR3 DNA reads as TGTGCCAGCAGCTTAGCATTGGGCCGTACCTACGAGCAGTACTTC.

There are a few counts of this clone. DNA for the CDR3: TGTGCCAGCAGTTACAGCGGGGGCCGAGAAAAACTGTTTTTT. Encoded protein: CASSYSGGREKLFF. This chain links TRBV6-5 with TRBJ1-4, with a possible D match to TRBD1 (6 bases). Germline V gene lookup returns CDR1 MNHEY and CDR2 SVGAGI. The CDR3 extends over 14 amino acids. Between the trimmed V and J ends, which lost 2 bases and 8 bases, there was a span of 12 bases.

This chain uses TRBV7-2 with TRBJ2-5; TRBD2 agrees at 7 bases. From germline, CDR1 is SGHTA and CDR2 FQGNSA. This CDR3 is 16 amino acids long. V trimming: 8 bases; J trimming: 1 base; junction bases outside the gene matches: 13. In DNA form, the CDR3 reads TGTGCCAGCGTTGGGTCGAAAGCGGGGCTCCAAGAGACCCAGTACTTC. Its translation: CASVGSKAGLQETQYF.

The sample holds a few counts of this clone. The chain employs TRBV5-5 and TRBJ1-3; D is uncertain. The V end was cut by 0 bases, the J end by 0 bases, with 7 bases between. From germline, CDR1 is SGHKS and CDR2 YYEKEE (reference sequence). The CDR3 loop spans 15 amino acids. CDR3 loop: CASSLDLNSGNTIYF. CDR3 sequence (DNA): TGTGCCAGCAGCTTGGATCTTAACTCTGGAAACACCATATATTTT.

The V gene is TRBV4-3, the J gene TRBJ2-3; 8 bases are a match to TRBD2. Trimming took 4 bases from V and 5 from J; bases not matched to a gene: 8. The germline gives CDR1 LGHNA, CDR2 YSLEER. The length of the CDR3 is 15 residues. In nucleotides, the CDR3 is TGCGCCAGCAGCCGGGCGGGAGGTGTCCGAGATACGCAGTATTTT. It specifies CASSRAGGVRDTQYF.

This chain connects TRBV19 to TRBJ2-3; D perhaps matches TRBD1 (6 bases). This CDR3 comprises 14 residues. The germline V and J ends were trimmed by 3 bases and 6 bases, with 13 bases remaining between them. The germline V gene encodes CDR1 LNHDA and CDR2 SQIVND (reference sequence). CDR3 protein: CASSMGQSGDTQYF. The DNA of the CDR3 is TGTGCCAGTAGTATGGGACAATCCGGGGATACGCAGTATTTT.

This rearrangement joins TRBV10-3 to TRBJ2-1; possible D gene TRBD2, 6 bases. CDR1 is ENHRY, CDR2 SYGVKD, per germline. This CDR3 contains 13 residues. V was shortened by 0 bases and J by 15 bases, with 15 bases between the two germline ends. The CDR3 sequence is CAISESALAWPFF. CDR3 DNA sequence: TGTGCCATCAGTGAGTCAGCACTAGCTTGGCCGTTCTTC.

The V gene is TRBV7-9, the J gene TRBJ1-3; unclear D gene. The ends were cut back, 5 bases at V and 6 bases at J, with 17 bases in the middle. The germline gives CDR1 SEHNR, CDR2 FQNEAQ (reference sequence). The CDR3 totals 15 residues. The CDR3: CASSLSAAEANTIYF. DNA for the CDR3: TGTGCCAGCAGCCTCTCCGCCGCGGAGGCAAACACCATATATTTT.

The chain links TRBV9 to TRBJ2-3, with 8 bases aligning to TRBD1. With V trimmed by 3 bases and J by 0 bases, 6 bases remained unmatched. CDR3 length: 16 residues. The V gene's germline CDR1 is SGDLS and CDR2 YYNGEE. CDR3 sequence (DNA): TGTGCCAGCAGCGAAGGGGACAGGTCGAGCACAGATACGCAGTATTTT. The encoded protein is CASSEGDRSSTDTQYF. The whole variable domain, remainder taken from reference TRBV9 and TRBJ2-3, is DSGVTQTPKHLITATGQRVTLRCSPRSGDLSVYWYQQSLDQGLQFLIQYYNGEERAKGNILERFSAQQFPDLHSELNLSSLELGDSALYFCASSEGDRSSTDTQYFGPGTRLTVL.

The chain recombines TRBV14 with TRBJ2-5; D is ambiguous. Trimming removed 1 base from V and 2 bases from J, with 8 bases in between. CDR3 length equals 14 residues. CDR1 and CDR2 from the germline V gene are SGHDN and FVKESK. The CDR3 spells CASSQGFRQETQYF. CDR3 DNA sequence: TGTGCCAGCAGCCAAGGGTTCAGGCAAGAGACCCAGTACTTC.

The gene calls are TRBV6-5 and TRBJ2-5; 12 bases line up with TRBD2. Trimming at V came to 4 bases and at J to 4 bases, leaving 7 bases not matched to a gene. The CDR3 consists of 16 residues. The germline CDR1 and CDR2 sequences are MNHEY and SVGAGI. The CDR3 loop reads CASSLTSGSVGETQYF. The CDR3 DNA reads as TGTGCCAGCAGTTTGACTAGCGGGAGTGTAGGAGAGACCCAGTACTTC.

The genes are TRBV3-1 (or the pseudogene TRBV3-2) and TRBJ1-5; 8 bases are shared with TRBD1. The CDR3 contains 17 residues. In germline, CDR1 is LGHDT, CDR2 YNNKEL (reference sequence). J lost 2 bases, V lost 0 bases, and 6 bases had no gene match. The CDR3 nucleotides read TGTGCCAGCAGCCAAGAAGGAGACAGGGGATGCAATCAGCCCCAGCATTTT. It codes for CASSQEGDRGCNQPQHF.

The rearrangement links TRBV30 to TRBJ1-2; TRBD1 matches at 7 bases. This CDR3 region has 14 residues. J was trimmed by 4 bases and V by 2 bases; bases with no gene match: 7. Per germline, CDR1 GTSNPN and CDR2 SVGIG (reference sequence). CDR3 sequence (DNA): TGTGCCTGGAGTATAGGGGGACAGATCTATGGCTACACCTTC. Amino acids: CAWSIGGQIYGYTF.

The chain employs TRBV28 and TRBJ2-3; D is perhaps TRBD2 (6 bases). The CDR3 spans 12 residues. Germline assignment: CDR1 MDHEN and CDR2 SYDVKM. The germline V and J ends were trimmed by 6 bases and 5 bases, with 9 bases remaining between them. The CDR3 DNA is TGTGCCAGCAGAGGCGGGAAAGATACGCAGTATTTT. Its translation is CASRGGKDTQYF.